The 8 T cell receptor beta chains below come from one sample, sequenced in a study of blood T cell repertoires in COVID-19. Using immunoSEQ multiplex PCR, the repertoire was profiled, and TCRdb retains in-frame clones only, with some absent. The table includes some 100,000 clones, approximately 93% detected once. Source material: peripheral blood. The source is a man aged 60 to 75 with acute or convalescent COVID-19.

This sequence joins TRBV29-1 and TRBJ2-5, with a tentative D call TRBD2 (5 bases). Trimming shortened V by 2 bases and J by 5 bases, and 12 bases separated the two germline ends. Germline CDR1 SQVTM, CDR2 ANQGSEA. This CDR3 is built from 13 residues. As DNA, the CDR3 is TGCAGCGTTGAAACGGGAAGCCGGGAGACCCAGTACTTC. This translates into CSVETGSRETQYF.

This clone occurred a few times. V usage is TRBV5-6 and J usage is TRBJ1-1, with D tentatively TRBD1 (5 bases). CDR1 and CDR2 from the germline V gene are SGHDT and YYEEEE. The germline V and J ends were trimmed by 2 bases and 1 base, with 9 bases remaining between them. The CDR3 length is 14 residues. In DNA, the CDR3 is TGTGCCAGCAGCTTAAGACAGAGGAACACTGAAGCTTTCTTT. The encoded protein is CASSLRQRNTEAFF.

The chain is built from TRBV28 and TRBJ1-5, with D possibly being TRBD1 (5 bases). The CDR3 has 16 amino acids. Deletions cut 0 bases from V and 7 bases from J, with 16 bases between. Germline CDR1 reads MDHEN; CDR2 reads SYDVKM. CDR3: CASSLWSSRGEQPQHF. In DNA form, the CDR3 reads TGTGCCAGCAGTTTATGGTCGAGTCGGGGGGAACAGCCCCAGCATTTT.

The genes are TRBV28 and TRBJ1-6; TRBD1 agrees at 7 bases. V trimming: 5 bases; J trimming: 7 bases; junction bases outside the gene matches: 20. The CDR3 has 19 amino acids. Per germline, CDR1 MDHEN and CDR2 SYDVKM. CDR3 nucleotide sequence: TGTGCCAGCAGTGTAATAGGACAGGTTCAGGCTTTTGGAAATTCACCCCTCCACTTT. It translates to CASSVIGQVQAFGNSPLHF.

This chain joins TRBV3-1 (or the pseudogene TRBV3-2) and TRBJ2-3; 12 bases fit TRBD2. This CDR3 is 17 amino acids long. V was pared by 4 bases and J by 2 bases, with 7 bases of the junction left unmatched. Germline values: CDR1 LGHDT, CDR2 YNNKEL (reference sequence). CDR3 DNA sequence: TGTGCCAGCAGCCTCCGGACTAGCGGGGTTATCACAGATACGCAGTATTTT. It yields the protein CASSLRTSGVITDTQYF.

The rearrangement joins TRBV10-2 to TRBJ1-1, with D maybe TRBD1 (6 bases). The CDR3 contains 15 residues. Germline loops: CDR1 WSHSY, CDR2 SAAADI. V dropped 4 bases and J dropped 5 bases, with 17 bases sitting between them. The CDR3, as DNA: TGCGCCAGCAGTGCGGGGGGCGGATTCGGGACTGAAGCTTTCTTT. Translated: CASSAGGGFGTEAFF.

The chain joins TRBV2 to TRBJ1-5; perhaps TRBD1 as D (5 bases). Germline CDR1 is SNHLY and CDR2 is FYNNEI. The ends were cut back, 7 bases at V and 2 bases at J, with 12 bases in the middle. The CDR3 covers 14 residues. CDR3 sequence: CASNGGGGNQPQHF. The CDR3 DNA sequence: TGTGCCAGCAACGGGGGGGGAGGCAATCAGCCCCAGCATTTT.

The V and J genes are TRBV3-1 (or the pseudogene TRBV3-2) and TRBJ1-2; no clear D. CDR1 and CDR2 (germline): LGHDT, YNNKEL (reference sequence). The CDR3 totals 12 residues. V gave up 2 bases and J gave up 4 bases, with 5 bases separating them. CDR3 sequence reads: CASSQSFYGYTF. The CDR3 coding sequence is TGTGCCAGCAGCCAATCCTTCTATGGCTACACCTTC.